Following are 3 T cell receptor beta chains from one sample sequenced in a study of T cells in Graves' hyperthyroidism and ophthalmopathy (dated 2019 in TCRdb). Libraries were built with multiplex PCR. These reads were obtained on an Illumina HiSeq 2000. Amplification of TCR beta CDR3 regions was carried out from RNA transcripts. The first round of RT-PCR for the TCR CDR3 was performed with the HTBI primer set and the Qiagen OneStep RT-PCR kit. Starting from the raw public reads, TCRdb applied fastp trimming at Q25, assembled clones with MiXCR and retained in-frame beta chains. Identical CDR3 protein sequences are pooled into one entry, listed with their most common genes and DNA. This sample lists about 400,000 distinct CDR3 sequences; 15% to 18% were detected once. The leading ten clones occupy roughly 14% of the sample. Material for sequencing was blood. The source is a woman aged 18-29 years with Graves' hyperthyroidism.

This clonotype was observed at least ten times. This chain links TRBV2 with TRBJ2-1; 7 bases are a match to TRBD1. J was trimmed by 8 bases and V by 2 bases; bases with no gene match: 0. The germline gives CDR1 SNHLY, CDR2 FYNNEI. The CDR3 runs 12 residues. CDR3: CASSERGHEQFF. The CDR3, as DNA: TGTGCCAGCAGTGAAAGGGGGCATGAGCAGTTCTTC.

This clonotype came up many times. J is TRBJ1-1 and V is TRBV7-9, with unresolved D. Looked up from germline, CDR1 is SEHNR and CDR2 is FQNEAQ (reference sequence). The CDR3 runs 14 residues. The V end was cut by 2 bases, the J end by 1 base, with 8 bases between. CDR3 amino acids: CASSLQDSNTEAFF. The DNA of the CDR3 is TGTGCCAGCAGCTTACAGGACTCGAACACTGAAGCTTTCTTT.

In this sample, this clonotype turned up a few times. The genes are TRBV19 and TRBJ2-1, with D maybe TRBD1 (5 bases). The ends were cut back, 3 bases at V and 8 bases at J, with 20 bases in the middle. The length of the CDR3 is 16 residues. Germline V gene sequence: CDR1 LNHDA, CDR2 SQIVND (reference sequence). The CDR3: CASSIILGVLGDEQFF. CDR3 DNA sequence: TGTGCCAGTAGTATTATCCTAGGAGTCTTAGGGGATGAGCAGTTCTTC.